The next 2 T cell receptor beta chains were all read from a single sample in a study of OX40 agonist ivuxolimab in advanced cancers. Sequenced by immunoSEQ multiplex PCR; TCRdb stores in-frame clones only, minus some. The sample holds over 65,000 clones, roughly 85% seen once. Sequencing used CD4+ or CD8+ T cells sorted from blood, obtained in a trial of the OX40 agonist ivuxolimab. These receptors all stem from an adult with an advanced solid tumor such as melanoma, head and neck, liver or kidney cancer.

This clone was detected once. V and J are TRBV9 and TRBJ1-1; tentative D call: TRBD1 (5 bases). Germline V lookup: CDR1 SGDLS, CDR2 YYNGEE. CDR3 length equals 15 residues. V lost 3 bases to trimming and J lost 1 base, with 13 bases between them. The CDR3 nucleotides are TGTGCCAGCAGCGCGAGGGGACGGGGGAACACTGAAGCTTTCTTT. It yields the protein CASSARGRGNTEAFF. Full variable domain (rest looked up from reference TRBV9 and TRBJ1-1): DSGVTQTPKHLITATGQRVTLRCSPRSGDLSVYWYQQSLDQGLQFLIQYYNGEERAKGNILERFSAQQFPDLHSELNLSSLELGDSALYFCASSARGRGNTEAFFGQGTRLTVV.

The rearrangement uses TRBV6-5 and TRBJ1-4; tentative D call: TRBD1 (6 bases). The CDR3 runs 14 residues. Trimming shortened V by 6 bases and J by 1 base, and 9 bases separated the two germline ends. Germline loops: CDR1 MNHEY, CDR2 SVGAGI. This CDR3 is CASRQQGTNEKLFF. As DNA, the CDR3 is TGTGCCAGCAGACAACAGGGAACTAATGAAAAACTGTTTTTT.